This section outlines one TCR beta chain sequence together with its context. The antigen remains undetermined. The data stem from a study of Graves' ophthalmopathy and Graves' hyperthyroidism. The V gene's germline CDR1 is SEHNR and CDR2 FQNEAQ (reference sequence). The CDR3 has 14 amino acids. Losses at the gene ends were 1 base for V and 5 bases for J; bases not matched to a gene: 4. Amplifying from RNA transcripts, the study obtained TCR beta CDR3 regions. HTBI primers were employed in first-round RT-PCR, then a second-round multiplex PCR followed. TCRdb reprocessed the multiplex PCR reads via MiXCR and lists one record per CDR3 protein. The data hold 660,000 or so distinct CDR3 sequences, with 35% to 50% observed a single time. General observations from the study: Using a 13-signature model, the authors split ophthalmopathy from stable hyperthyroidism, with approximately 88% sensitivity and around 76% specificity. Most expanded clonotypes in thyroid above 0.001 frequency also showed up in blood.

Moderate-to-severe activity, CAS ≥3, NOSPECS ≥4 and a duration under 3 months were seen in donors with ophthalmopathy. V usage is TRBV7-9 and J usage is TRBJ2-5; 7 bases fit TRBD2. The TCR originated in an adult man with Graves' ophthalmopathy. Sequenced: peripheral blood. CDR3 coding DNA: TGTGCCAGCAGCTTAGGCGGGAGCGATGAGACCCAGTACTTC. Residues: CASSLGGSDETQYF.